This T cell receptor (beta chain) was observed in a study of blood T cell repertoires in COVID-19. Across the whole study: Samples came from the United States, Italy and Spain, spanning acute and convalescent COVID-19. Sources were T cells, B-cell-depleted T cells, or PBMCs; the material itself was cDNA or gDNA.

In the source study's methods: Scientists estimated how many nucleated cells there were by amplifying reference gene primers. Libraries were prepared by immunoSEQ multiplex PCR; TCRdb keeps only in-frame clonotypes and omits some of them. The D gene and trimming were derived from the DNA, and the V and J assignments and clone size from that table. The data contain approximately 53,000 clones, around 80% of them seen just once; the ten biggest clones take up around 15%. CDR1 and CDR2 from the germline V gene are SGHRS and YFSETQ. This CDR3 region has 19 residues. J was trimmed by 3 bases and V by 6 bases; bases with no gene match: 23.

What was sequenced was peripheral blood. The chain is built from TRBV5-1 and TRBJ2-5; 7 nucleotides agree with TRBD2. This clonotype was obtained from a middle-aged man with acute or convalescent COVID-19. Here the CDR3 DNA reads TGCGCCAGCACCGGGGGTAACGCTGCGGGAGCCATCCTAAAAGAGACCCAGTACTTC. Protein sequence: CASTGGNAAGAILKETQYF.